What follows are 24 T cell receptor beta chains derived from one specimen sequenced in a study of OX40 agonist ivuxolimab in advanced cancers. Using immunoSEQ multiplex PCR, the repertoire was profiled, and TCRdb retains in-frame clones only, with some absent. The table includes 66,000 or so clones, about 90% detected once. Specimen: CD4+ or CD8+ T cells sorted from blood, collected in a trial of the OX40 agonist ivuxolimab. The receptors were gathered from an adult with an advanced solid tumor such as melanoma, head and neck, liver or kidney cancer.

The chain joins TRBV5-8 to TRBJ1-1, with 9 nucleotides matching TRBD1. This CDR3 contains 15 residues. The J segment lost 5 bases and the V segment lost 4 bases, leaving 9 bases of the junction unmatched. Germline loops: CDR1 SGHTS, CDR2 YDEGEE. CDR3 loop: CASSRDMTGGTEAFF. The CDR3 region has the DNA TGTGCCAGCAGCAGGGATATGACAGGGGGGACTGAAGCTTTCTTT.

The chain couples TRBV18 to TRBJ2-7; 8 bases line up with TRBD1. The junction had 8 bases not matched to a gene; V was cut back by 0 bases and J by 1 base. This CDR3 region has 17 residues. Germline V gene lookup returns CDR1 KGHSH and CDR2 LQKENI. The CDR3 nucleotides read TGTGCCAGCTCACCACCCCTAGCAGGGGGCGCTTCCTACGAGCAGTACTTC. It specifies CASSPPLAGGASYEQYF.

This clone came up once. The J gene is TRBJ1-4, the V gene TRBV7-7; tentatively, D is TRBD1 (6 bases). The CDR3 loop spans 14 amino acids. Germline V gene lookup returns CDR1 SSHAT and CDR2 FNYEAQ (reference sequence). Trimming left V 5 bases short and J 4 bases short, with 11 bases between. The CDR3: CASSPNRDNEKLFF. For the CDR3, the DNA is TGTGCCAGCAGCCCAAACAGGGATAATGAAAAACTGTTTTTT.

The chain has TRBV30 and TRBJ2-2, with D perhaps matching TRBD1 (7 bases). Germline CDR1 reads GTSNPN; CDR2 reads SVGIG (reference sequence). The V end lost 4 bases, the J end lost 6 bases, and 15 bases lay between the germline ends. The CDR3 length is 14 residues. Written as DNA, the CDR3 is TGTGCCTGGATCAGGGGGGAGAAGCCCGGGGAGCTGTTTTTT. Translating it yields CAWIRGEKPGELFF.

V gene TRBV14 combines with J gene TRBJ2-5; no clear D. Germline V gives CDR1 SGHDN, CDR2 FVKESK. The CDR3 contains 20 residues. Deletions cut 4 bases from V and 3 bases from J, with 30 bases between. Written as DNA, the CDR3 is TGTGCCAGCAGCCCTGTGGCAGGCAGGACCTTATCGCGCCGGGAAGAGACCCAGTACTTC. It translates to CASSPVAGRTLSRREETQYF.

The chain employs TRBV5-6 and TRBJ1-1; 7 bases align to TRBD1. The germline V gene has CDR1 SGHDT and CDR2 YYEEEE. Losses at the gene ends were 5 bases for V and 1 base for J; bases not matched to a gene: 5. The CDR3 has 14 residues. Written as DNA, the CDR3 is TGTGCCAGCAGGCTAGACAGGGCGAACACTGAAGCTTTCTTT. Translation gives CASRLDRANTEAFF.

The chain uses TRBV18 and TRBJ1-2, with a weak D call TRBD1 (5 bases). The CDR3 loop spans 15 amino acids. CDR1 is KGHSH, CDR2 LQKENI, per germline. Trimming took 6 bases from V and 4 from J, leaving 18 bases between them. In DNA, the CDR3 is TGTGCCAGCTCGCCGAATACAGGAGAACGCTATGGCTACACCTTC. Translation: CASSPNTGERYGYTF. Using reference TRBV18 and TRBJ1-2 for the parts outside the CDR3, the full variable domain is NAGVMQNPRHLVRRRGQEARLRCSPMKGHSHVYWYRQLPEEGLKFMVYLQKENIIDESGMPKERFSAEFPKEGPSILRIQQVVRGDSAAYFCASSPNTGERYGYTFGSGTRLTVV.

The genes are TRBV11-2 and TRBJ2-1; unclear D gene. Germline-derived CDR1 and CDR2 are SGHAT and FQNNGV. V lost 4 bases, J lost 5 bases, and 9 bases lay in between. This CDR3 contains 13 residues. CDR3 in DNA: TGTGCCAGCAGCTCCCCGAACGACAATGAGCAGTTCTTC. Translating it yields CASSSPNDNEQFF.

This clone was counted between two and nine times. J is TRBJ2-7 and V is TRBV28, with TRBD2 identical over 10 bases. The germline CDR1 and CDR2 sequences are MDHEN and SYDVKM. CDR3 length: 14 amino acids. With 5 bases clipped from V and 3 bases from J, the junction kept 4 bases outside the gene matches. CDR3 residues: CASSPSGSLYEQYF. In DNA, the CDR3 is TGTGCCAGCAGTCCTAGCGGGAGTCTCTACGAGCAGTACTTC.

The CDR3 region has the DNA TGTGCCAGCAGCCAGGGACTAGCGGGAGAAGGGAATGAGCAGTTCTTC. Amino acids: CASSQGLAGEGNEQFF. V is TRBV5-4 and J is TRBJ2-1; TRBD2 matches 14 bases. The CDR3 length is 16 residues. After removal of 4 bases from V and 7 bases from J, the junction contained 7 bases not matched to a gene. Germline CDR1 SGHNT, CDR2 YYREEE (reference sequence).

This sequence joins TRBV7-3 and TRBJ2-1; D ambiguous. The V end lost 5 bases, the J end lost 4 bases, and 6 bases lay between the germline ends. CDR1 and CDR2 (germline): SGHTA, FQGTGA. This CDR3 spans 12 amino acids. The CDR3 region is CASSHMYNEQFF. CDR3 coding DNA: TGTGCCAGCAGCCATATGTACAATGAGCAGTTCTTC.

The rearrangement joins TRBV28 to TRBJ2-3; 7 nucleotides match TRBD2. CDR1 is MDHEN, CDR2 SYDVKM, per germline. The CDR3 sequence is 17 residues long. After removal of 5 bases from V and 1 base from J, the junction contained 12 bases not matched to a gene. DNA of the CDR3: TGTGCCAGCAGTGGCGGGAGAAGTAAACAAGGCACAGATACGCAGTATTTT. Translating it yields CASSGGRSKQGTDTQYF.

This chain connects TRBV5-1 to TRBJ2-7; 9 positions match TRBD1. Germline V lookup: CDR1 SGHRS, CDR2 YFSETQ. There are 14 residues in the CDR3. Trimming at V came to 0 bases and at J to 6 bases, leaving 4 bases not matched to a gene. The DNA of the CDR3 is TGCGCCAGCAGCTTGGAGGTACAGGGGGCCGAGCAGTACTTC. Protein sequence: CASSLEVQGAEQYF.

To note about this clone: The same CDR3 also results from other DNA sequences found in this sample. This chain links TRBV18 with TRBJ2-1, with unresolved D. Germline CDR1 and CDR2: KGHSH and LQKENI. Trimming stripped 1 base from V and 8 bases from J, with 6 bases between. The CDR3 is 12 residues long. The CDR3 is CASSPLGDEQFF. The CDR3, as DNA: TGTGCCAGCTCACCACTTGGTGATGAGCAGTTCTTC.

CDR3 in DNA: TGTGCCAGCAGCTTAGCGGGGACAGGGTTTGGCGGAAACACCATATATTTT. This gives the protein CASSLAGTGFGGNTIYF. The chain links TRBV7-2 to TRBJ1-3, with 9 nucleotides matching TRBD1. Germline trimming cut 0 bases from V and 4 bases from J; bases unmatched to any gene: 7. This CDR3 is built from 17 residues. Germline CDR1 is SGHTA and CDR2 is FQGNSA. The whole variable domain, filled in from reference TRBV7-2 and TRBJ1-3, reads GAGVSQSPSNKVTEKGKDVELRCDPISGHTALYWYRQSLGQGLEFLIYFQGNSAPDKSGLPSDRFSAERTGGSVSTLTIQRTQQEDSAVYLCASSLAGTGFGGNTIYFGEGSWLTVV.

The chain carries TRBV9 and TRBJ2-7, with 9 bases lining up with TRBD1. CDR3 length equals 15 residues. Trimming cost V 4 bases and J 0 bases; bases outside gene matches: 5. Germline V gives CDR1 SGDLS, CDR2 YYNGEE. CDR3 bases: TGTGCCAGCAGCTTCAGGACAGGGGACTCCTACGAGCAGTACTTC. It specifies CASSFRTGDSYEQYF.

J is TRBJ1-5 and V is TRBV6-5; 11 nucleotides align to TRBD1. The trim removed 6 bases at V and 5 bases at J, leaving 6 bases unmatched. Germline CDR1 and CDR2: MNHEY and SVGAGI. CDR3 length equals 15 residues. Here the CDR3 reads CASSQGQGAYQPQHF. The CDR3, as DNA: TGTGCCAGCAGCCAAGGACAGGGGGCTTATCAGCCCCAGCATTTT.

The CDR3 DNA reads as TGCGCCAGCAGCTTGGGGGGCTCCGGGACAGGGTCCTACGAGCAGTACTTC. Its translation is CASSLGGSGTGSYEQYF. J is TRBJ2-7 and V is TRBV5-1; the match to TRBD1 covers 9 bases. The CDR3 covers 17 residues. Germline values: CDR1 SGHRS, CDR2 YFSETQ. The J segment lost 1 base and the V segment lost 0 bases, leaving 8 bases of the junction unmatched.

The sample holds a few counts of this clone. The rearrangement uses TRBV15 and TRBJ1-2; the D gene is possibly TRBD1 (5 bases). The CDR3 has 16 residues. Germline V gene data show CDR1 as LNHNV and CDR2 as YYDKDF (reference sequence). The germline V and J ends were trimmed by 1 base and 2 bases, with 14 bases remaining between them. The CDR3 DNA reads TGTGCCACCAGCAGAGGGGGCTTGCCGGGGAACTATGGCTACACCTTC. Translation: CATSRGGLPGNYGYTF.

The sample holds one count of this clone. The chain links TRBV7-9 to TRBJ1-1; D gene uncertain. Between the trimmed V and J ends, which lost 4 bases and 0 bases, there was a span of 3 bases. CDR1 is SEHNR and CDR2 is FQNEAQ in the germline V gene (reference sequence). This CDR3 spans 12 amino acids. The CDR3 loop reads CASSSMNTEAFF. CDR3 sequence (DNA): TGTGCCAGCAGCTCGATGAACACTGAAGCTTTCTTT.

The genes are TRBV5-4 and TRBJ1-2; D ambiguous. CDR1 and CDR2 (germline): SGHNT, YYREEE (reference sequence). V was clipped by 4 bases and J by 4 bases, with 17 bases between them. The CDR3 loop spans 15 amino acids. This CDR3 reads CASSPTNDKTYGYTF. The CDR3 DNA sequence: TGTGCCAGCAGCCCCACCAACGACAAGACCTATGGCTACACCTTC.

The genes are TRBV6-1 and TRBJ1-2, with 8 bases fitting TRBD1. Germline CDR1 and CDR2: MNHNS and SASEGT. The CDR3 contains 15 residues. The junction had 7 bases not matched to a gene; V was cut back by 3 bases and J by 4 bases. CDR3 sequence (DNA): TGTGCCAGCAGTGACCAGGGGGCAAAAATCTATGGCTACACCTTC. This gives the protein CASSDQGAKIYGYTF.

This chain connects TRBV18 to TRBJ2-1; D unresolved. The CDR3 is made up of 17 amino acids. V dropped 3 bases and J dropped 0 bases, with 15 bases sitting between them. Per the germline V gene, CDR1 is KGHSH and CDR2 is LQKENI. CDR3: CASSPPFYQSSYNEQFF. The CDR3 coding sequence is TGTGCCAGCTCACCCCCATTTTACCAGAGCTCCTACAATGAGCAGTTCTTC.

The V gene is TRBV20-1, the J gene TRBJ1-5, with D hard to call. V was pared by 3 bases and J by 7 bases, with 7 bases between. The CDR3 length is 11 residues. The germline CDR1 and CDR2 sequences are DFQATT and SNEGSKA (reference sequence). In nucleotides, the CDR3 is TGCAGTGCTAGGGACGGGCAGCCCCAGCATTTT. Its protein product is CSARDGQPQHF.